The rows below give T cell receptor beta chains drawn from one sample of a study of blood T cell repertoires in COVID-19. Profiling relied on immunoSEQ multiplex PCR, and the TCRdb table lists in-frame clones only, not all of them. The sample comprises some 120,000 clones, approximately 82% of which are singletons, and 2% to 2.5% rests with the top ten. The sequenced sample was peripheral blood. The receptors were sampled from a man aged 25-45 years with acute or convalescent COVID-19. Each CDR3 is given with its conserved first and last residue. The order of the fields is V gene, J gene, clone size, CDR3 length, D gene, CDR3 DNA, CDR3 protein. The D gene is left open where the match is weak. Size is stated for part of the rows, as once, few or many counts, or as a class when the clone is expanded.

TRBV19	TRBJ1-1	.	15	.	TGTGCCAGCCAGTATTGGTCAGGTAAAAACACTGAAGCTTTCTTT	CASQYWSGKNTEAFF
TRBV2	TRBJ2-2	.	14	.	TGTGCCAGCTCAAAGGAGGCGAACACCGGGGAGCTGTTTTTT	CASSKEANTGELFF
TRBV29-1	TRBJ1-2	few	14	.	TGCAGCGTTCGCACAGGAACTTCTAACTATGGCTACACCTTC	CSVRTGTSNYGYTF
TRBV30	TRBJ1-2	.	16	TRBD1	TGTGCCTGGAGTCTCTCACACAGGGGGGGACTACATGGCTACACCTTC	CAWSLSHRGGLHGYTF
TRBV4-3	TRBJ2-1	.	16	TRBD2	TGCGCCAGCAGCCAAGTTTTCTCTAGCGGGGGGCCCGAGCAGTTCTTC	CASSQVFSSGGPEQFF
TRBV10-3	TRBJ2-3	few	14	.	TGTGCCATCAGTGAGTCGGCCGGGACAGATACGCAGTATTTT	CAISESAGTDTQYF
TRBV3-1/TRBV3-2	TRBJ2-3	.	14	TRBD2	TGTGCCAGCAGCCAACTCGGGAGGACAGATACGCAGTATTTT	CASSQLGRTDTQYF
TRBV9	TRBJ2-5	.	14	TRBD2	TGTGCCAGCAGCGTAGGGCGGGAGTGGGAGACCCAGTACTTC	CASSVGREWETQYF
TRBV7-2	TRBJ2-1	.	15	TRBD2	TGTGCCAGCAGCGGTAGCGGGGGGGCTCGGTTTGAGCAGTTCTTC	CASSGSGGARFEQFF
TRBV30	TRBJ1-2	.	13	TRBD1	TGTGCCTGGATGAGGGACAGGGCAGGTGGCTACACCTTC	CAWMRDRAGGYTF
TRBV30	TRBJ1-1	once	13	.	TGTGCCTGGAGCGCACAGGGCTACACTGAAGCTTTCTTT	CAWSAQGYTEAFF
TRBV7-9	TRBJ1-5	.	13	.	TGTGCCAGCAGCGGACAGAGCAATCAGCCCCAGCATTTT	CASSGQSNQPQHF
TRBV5-4	TRBJ1-2	.	15	TRBD1	TGTGCCAGCAGCTTTACGGGACAGCTTAACTATGGCTACACCTTC	CASSFTGQLNYGYTF
TRBV11-2	TRBJ2-5	.	14	.	TGTGCCAGCAGCTTATGGGATCGGGGGGAGACCCAGTACTTC	CASSLWDRGETQYF
TRBV4-3	TRBJ1-2	.	15	TRBD1	TGCGCCAGCAGCCAAGAGACAGGGGGCGACTATGGCTACACCTTC	CASSQETGGDYGYTF
TRBV10-3	TRBJ1-2	.	15	.	TGTGCCATCAGTGAGATGGAGGGAGGGTCCTATGGCTACACCTTC	CAISEMEGGSYGYTF
TRBV3-1/TRBV3-2	TRBJ2-3	few	14	TRBD1	TGTGCCAGCAGCCATGGACAGGGTCGTTCTACGCAGTATTTT	CASSHGQGRSTQYF
TRBV4-3	TRBJ1-2	.	14	.	TGCGCCAGCAGCCAAGTTAGCCTCAACTATGGCTACACCTTC	CASSQVSLNYGYTF
TRBV7-3	TRBJ1-5	.	13	.	TGTGCCAGCAGCTTAATGTCAGGCCAGCCCCAGCATTTT	CASSLMSGQPQHF
TRBV2	TRBJ2-5	.	15	TRBD2	TGTGCCAGCAGTGAAGGGGTAGCGGGGCTAGAGACCCAGTACTTC	CASSEGVAGLETQYF
TRBV30	TRBJ2-2	.	13	.	TGTGCCTGGAGTGTCCGGGAGACCGGGGAGCTGTTTTTT	CAWSVRETGELFF
TRBV5-1	TRBJ2-3	.	16	.	TGCGCCAGCAGCCTACCAGACAGGCCTATAGGGAATACGCAGTATTTT	CASSLPDRPIGNTQYF
TRBV19	TRBJ1-3	once	16	.	TGTGCCAGTAGTATAGATCTACTGAGCTCTGGAAACACCATATATTTT	CASSIDLLSSGNTIYF
TRBV11-2	TRBJ2-1	.	16	TRBD2	TGTGCCAGCAGCTTAAGCCGCTTAGCGGGGGGCAATGAGCAGTTCTTC	CASSLSRLAGGNEQFF
TRBV30	TRBJ2-4	.	14	TRBD1	TGTGCCTGCACCAGGGGGCCGGCCAAAAACATTCAGTACTTC	CACTRGPAKNIQYF
TRBV30	TRBJ1-4	.	15	.	TGTGCCTGGAGTCGGTCAGGGGTTGCTAATGAAAAACTGTTTTTT	CAWSRSGVANEKLFF
TRBV7-9	TRBJ2-5	.	12	.	TGTGCCAGCAGCCCCCCACAGGGGACCCAGTACTTC	CASSPPQGTQYF
TRBV5-5	TRBJ2-2	.	18	TRBD2	TGTGCCAGCAGCTCGCGACTAGCGGGGGCTATTGACACCGGGGAGCTGTTTTTT	CASSSRLAGAIDTGELFF
TRBV7-2	TRBJ1-1	.	16	TRBD1	TGTGCCAGCAGCTTGCCCGGGACAGGGGTTGGGGCTGAAGCTTTCTTT	CASSLPGTGVGAEAFF
TRBV7-3	TRBJ2-2	.	15	TRBD1	TGTGCCAGCAGCTTATTGGGACAGGACACCGGGGAGCTGTTTTTT	CASSLLGQDTGELFF
TRBV11-2	TRBJ2-3	.	16	TRBD2	TGTGCCAGCAGCTTACATAGCGGGGGGCGCACAGATACGCAGTATTTT	CASSLHSGGRTDTQYF
TRBV29-1	TRBJ1-2	.	14	TRBD1	TGCAGCGTCGCTGGGACAGGGGCGAACTATGGCTACACCTTC	CSVAGTGANYGYTF
TRBV4-1	TRBJ2-1	once	13	TRBD1	TGCGCCAGCAGCTTGGACAGGATAAATGAGCAGTTCTTC	CASSLDRINEQFF
TRBV13	TRBJ1-6	.	14	TRBD1	TGTGCCAGCAGCTCGGGACAGGCTCCTTCACCCCTCCACTTT	CASSSGQAPSPLHF
TRBV3-1/TRBV3-2	TRBJ1-1	.	11	.	TGTGCCAGCCGGCGGGCAGGCGAAGCTTTCTTT	CASRRAGEAFF
TRBV6-4	TRBJ1-1	.	13	TRBD1	TGTGCCAGCAGTGAAGGCAGGGGGACTGAAGCTTTCTTT	CASSEGRGTEAFF
TRBV19	TRBJ1-1	.	12	.	TGTGCCAGTAGTCGTGTGAACACTGAAGCTTTCTTT	CASSRVNTEAFF
TRBV30	TRBJ2-1	.	16	TRBD2	TGTGCCTGGAGTGCTAATAGCGGGAGTAGCTACAATGAGCAGTTCTTC	CAWSANSGSSYNEQFF
TRBV15	TRBJ2-7	.	18	TRBD1	TGTGCCACCAGCAGAGATTTCATTCGGGGACAGGGGGCCTACGAGCAGTACTTC	CATSRDFIRGQGAYEQYF
TRBV27	TRBJ1-1	.	14	TRBD1	TGTGCCAGCAGAACCCAGGGGGCGGACACTGAAGCTTTCTTT	CASRTQGADTEAFF
TRBV10-3	TRBJ1-4	.	13	TRBD1	TGTGCCACTCGACAGGGGTCCAATGAAAAACTGTTTTTT	CATRQGSNEKLFF
TRBV6-5	TRBJ1-2	.	15	.	TGTGCCACCAACCGGGTGGGGGGAATGAGCTATGGCTACACCTTC	CATNRVGGMSYGYTF
TRBV30	TRBJ1-1	.	14	.	TGTGCCTGGAGTGTACCGAGGAGGAACACTGAAGCTTTCTTT	CAWSVPRRNTEAFF
TRBV5-4	TRBJ1-2	few	16	.	TGTGCCAGCAGCGGGAGGGACGGCAGCCCGAGGTATGGCTACACCTTC	CASSGRDGSPRYGYTF
TRBV5-6	TRBJ2-1	.	17	TRBD2	TGTGCCAGCAGCCGGCTGGCTAGCGGGGGGGGTGGCAATGAGCAGTTCTTC	CASSRLASGGGGNEQFF
TRBV9	TRBJ2-1	few	15	.	TGTGCCAGCAGTGCAGCGGGCCCCTCCTACAATGAGCAGTTCTTC	CASSAAGPSYNEQFF
TRBV30	TRBJ2-5	.	12	TRBD1	TGTGCCTGGACCCGGGACAGGCGGACCCAGTACTTC	CAWTRDRRTQYF
TRBV5-4	TRBJ2-1	.	13	TRBD1	TGTGCCAGCAGCGCAGACAGGGCCAATGAGCAGTTCTTC	CASSADRANEQFF
TRBV9	TRBJ1-1	.	13	.	TGTGCCAGCAGCCTGACAGCGAACACTGAAGCTTTCTTT	CASSLTANTEAFF
TRBV15	TRBJ1-2	once	15	.	TGTGCCACCAGCAGAGACCGTGACAGATACTATGGCTACACCTTC	CATSRDRDRYYGYTF
TRBV5-1	TRBJ2-5	.	14	TRBD2	TGCGCCAGCAGCTTGGGACTAGCCCAAGAGACCCAGTACTTC	CASSLGLAQETQYF